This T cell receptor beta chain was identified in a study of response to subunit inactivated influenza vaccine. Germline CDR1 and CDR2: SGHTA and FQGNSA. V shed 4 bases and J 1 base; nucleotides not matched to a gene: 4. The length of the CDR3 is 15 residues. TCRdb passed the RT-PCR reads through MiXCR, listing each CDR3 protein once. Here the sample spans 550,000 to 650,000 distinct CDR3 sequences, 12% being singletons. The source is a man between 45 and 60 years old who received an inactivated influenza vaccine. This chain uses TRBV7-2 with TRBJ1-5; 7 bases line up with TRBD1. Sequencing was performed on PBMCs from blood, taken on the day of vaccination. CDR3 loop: CASSWGGQSNQPQHF. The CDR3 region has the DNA TGTGCCAGCAGCTGGGGGGGACAGAGCAATCAGCCCCAGCATTTT.